Below are 13 T cell receptor beta chains sequenced from a single sample in a study of STAT3 mutations in large granular lymphocyte leukemia. Study-wide findings and caveats: Every T-cell large granular lymphocyte leukemia patient had at least one immunodominant TCR beta clonotype.

TCRdb keeps only in-frame clones here, not all; method: immunoSEQ multiplex PCR. The sample contains 3,400 or so clones, 74% of which appear only once. Their recognized antigens are unknown. The sample comprised peripheral blood mononuclear cells. The receptor set was obtained from a man in his 60s with T-cell large granular lymphocyte leukemia. Some clones in this sample may be carry-over from other donors' samples.

This clone was seen more than once but under ten times. This chain links TRBV5-1 with TRBJ1-3; no firm D call. This CDR3 comprises 11 residues. Germline V gene sequence: CDR1 SGHRS, CDR2 YFSETQ. Trimming took 5 bases from V and 6 from J, leaving 6 bases between them. Here the CDR3 DNA reads TGCGCCAGCAGGTCAGCAAACACCATATATTTT. It encodes CASRSANTIYF. Variable domain in full (rest from reference TRBV5-1 and TRBJ1-3): KAGVTQTPRYLIKTRGQQVTLSCSPISGHRSVSWYQQTPGQGLQFLFEYFSETQRNKGNFPGRFSGRQFSNSRSEMNVSTLELGDSALYLCASRSANTIYFGEGSWLTVV.

This chain joins TRBV18 and TRBJ2-3, with 14 bases fitting TRBD2. The germline V gene has CDR1 KGHSH and CDR2 LQKENI. V trimming: 3 bases; J trimming: 2 bases; junction bases outside the gene matches: 7. The CDR3 runs 18 residues. CDR3 sequence: CASSPILTSGRATDTQYF. The CDR3 DNA reads as TGTGCCAGCTCACCTATTCTGACTAGCGGGAGGGCCACAGATACGCAGTATTTT.

This clone is a singleton in its sample. The chain employs TRBV5-1 and TRBJ1-1; D call uncertain. Trimming took 0 bases from V and 11 from J, leaving 11 bases between them. This CDR3 is built from 12 residues. The germline V gene encodes CDR1 SGHRS and CDR2 YFSETQ. In nucleotides, the CDR3 is TGCGCCAGCAGCTTGGATTTCTACGAGGCTTTCTTT. Its protein is CASSLDFYEAFF.

This clone appeared once. The CDR3 DNA follows: TGTGCCAGCAGCGCCCGGTCCTACGAGCAGTACTTC. Amino acids: CASSARSYEQYF. The chain employs TRBV9 and TRBJ2-7; D is ambiguous. Trimming shortened V by 3 bases and J by 1 base, and 5 bases separated the two germline ends. Germline assignment: CDR1 SGDLS and CDR2 YYNGEE. This CDR3 contains 12 residues. Filled out from reference TRBV9 and TRBJ2-7, the complete variable domain reads DSGVTQTPKHLITATGQRVTLRCSPRSGDLSVYWYQQSLDQGLQFLIQYYNGEERAKGNILERFSAQQFPDLHSELNLSSLELGDSALYFCASSARSYEQYFGPGTRLTVT.

V and J are TRBV6-1 and TRBJ2-7, with a weak D call TRBD1 (6 bases). The CDR3 runs 13 residues. Trimming stripped 3 bases from V and 2 bases from J, with 8 bases between. Germline V gene sequence: CDR1 MNHNS, CDR2 SASEGT. CDR3 sequence (DNA): TGTGCCAGCAGTGAGGGACACGCCTACGAGCAGTACTTC. This sequence encodes CASSEGHAYEQYF.

This chain uses TRBV7-7 with TRBJ2-7; 10 bases align to TRBD1. Looked up from germline, CDR1 is SSHAT and CDR2 is FNYEAQ (reference sequence). The CDR3 loop spans 13 amino acids. Trimming removed 3 bases from V and 7 bases from J; junction bases left unmatched: 3. The CDR3 loop is CASSLDRGTEQYF. For the CDR3, the DNA is TGTGCCAGCAGCTTGGACAGGGGGACTGAGCAGTACTTC.

The chain joins TRBV4-1 to TRBJ2-1; TRBD2 might be the D (6 bases). The V gene lost 3 bases and the J gene lost 6 bases, with 15 bases spanning the gap. The CDR3 is 15 amino acids. The germline gives CDR1 MGHRA, CDR2 YSYEKL. The CDR3 loop reads CASSHYFGSSNEQFF. The DNA of the CDR3 is TGCGCCAGCAGCCACTACTTCGGGAGTTCCAATGAGCAGTTCTTC.

The chain joins TRBV4-1 to TRBJ2-3; the D is unclear. CDR1 MGHRA and CDR2 YSYEKL come from the germline V gene. Between the trimmed V and J ends, which lost 1 base and 7 bases, there was a span of 9 bases. The length of the CDR3 is 13 residues. The CDR3 sequence: CASSQAAFNTQYF. The CDR3 DNA sequence: TGCGCCAGCAGCCAAGCGGCCTTTAATACGCAGTATTTT.

The chain combines TRBV6-5 with TRBJ2-6; possibly TRBD2 for D (6 bases). The CDR3 is 15 amino acids. The germline CDR1 and CDR2 sequences are MNHEY and SVGAGI. The ends were cut back, 6 bases at V and 1 base at J, with 10 bases in the middle. The CDR3: CASRIGLSGANVLTF. CDR3 DNA sequence: TGTGCCAGCAGAATTGGACTATCTGGGGCCAACGTCCTGACTTTC.

This clone was seen a handful of times. The V gene is TRBV29-1, the J gene TRBJ2-7, with D possibly TRBD1 on 5 matching bases. CDR1 SQVTM and CDR2 ANQGSEA come from the germline V gene. V was cut by 3 bases and J by 4 bases, with 16 bases left in between. This CDR3 spans 14 amino acids. The CDR3 reads CSVEDTRLPYEQYF. The CDR3 nucleotides are TGCAGCGTTGAGGACACGCGGCTTCCTTACGAGCAGTACTTC.

This clone is large (0.1 to 1%) within its sample. V usage is TRBV7-6 and J usage is TRBJ1-1, with a possible D match to TRBD1 (5 bases). Germline CDR1 SGHVS, CDR2 FNYEAQ. The CDR3 is 15 residues long. V lost 1 base to trimming and J lost 1 base, with 10 bases between them. DNA of the CDR3: TGTGCCAGCAGCTTAGTAGGGGTTTGGAACACTGAAGCTTTCTTT. This gives the protein CASSLVGVWNTEAFF.

The chain employs TRBV30 and TRBJ2-2; possibly TRBD1 for D (5 bases). Trimming pared 2 bases from V and 2 bases from J, leaving 12 bases between. Germline lookup yields CDR1 GTSNPN and CDR2 SVGIG (reference sequence). CDR3 length: 15 residues. The CDR3 DNA is TGTGCCTGGAGTACCGGACACCTCAACACCGGGGAGCTGTTTTTT. Translated: CAWSTGHLNTGELFF.

The CDR3 protein is CASTYIGSLISGNTIYF. CDR3 DNA sequence: TGTGCCAGCACATATATCGGCAGCCTCATCTCTGGAAACACCATATATTTT. The rearrangement uses TRBV18 and TRBJ1-3; unclear D gene. This CDR3 region has 17 residues. Trimming removed 8 bases at V and 0 bases at J, with 20 bases between. Germline CDR1 is KGHSH and CDR2 is LQKENI.